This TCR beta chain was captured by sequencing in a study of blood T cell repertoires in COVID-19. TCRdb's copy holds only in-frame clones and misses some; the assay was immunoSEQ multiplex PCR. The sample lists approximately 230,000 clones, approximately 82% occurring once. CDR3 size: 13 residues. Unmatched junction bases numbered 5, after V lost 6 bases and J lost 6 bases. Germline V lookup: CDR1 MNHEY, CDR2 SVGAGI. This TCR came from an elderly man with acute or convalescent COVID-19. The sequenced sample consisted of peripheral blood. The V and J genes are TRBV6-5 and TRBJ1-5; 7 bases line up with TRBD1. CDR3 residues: CASRPRGRQPQHF. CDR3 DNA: TGTGCCAGCAGACCAAGGGGGCGTCAGCCCCAGCATTTT.